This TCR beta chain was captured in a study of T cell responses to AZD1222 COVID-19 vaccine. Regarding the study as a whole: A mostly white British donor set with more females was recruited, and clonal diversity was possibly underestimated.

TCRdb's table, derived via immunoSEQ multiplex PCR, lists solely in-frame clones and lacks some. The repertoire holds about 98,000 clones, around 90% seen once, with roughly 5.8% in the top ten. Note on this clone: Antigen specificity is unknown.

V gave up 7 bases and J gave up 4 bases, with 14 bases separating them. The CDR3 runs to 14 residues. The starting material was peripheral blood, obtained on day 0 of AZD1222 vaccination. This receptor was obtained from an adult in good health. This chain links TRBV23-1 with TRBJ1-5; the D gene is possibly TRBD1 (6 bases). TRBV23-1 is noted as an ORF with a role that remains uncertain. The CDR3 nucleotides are TGCGCCAGCACGGAAGTGGGGGCGAATCAGCCCCAGCATTTT. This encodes CASTEVGANQPQHF.